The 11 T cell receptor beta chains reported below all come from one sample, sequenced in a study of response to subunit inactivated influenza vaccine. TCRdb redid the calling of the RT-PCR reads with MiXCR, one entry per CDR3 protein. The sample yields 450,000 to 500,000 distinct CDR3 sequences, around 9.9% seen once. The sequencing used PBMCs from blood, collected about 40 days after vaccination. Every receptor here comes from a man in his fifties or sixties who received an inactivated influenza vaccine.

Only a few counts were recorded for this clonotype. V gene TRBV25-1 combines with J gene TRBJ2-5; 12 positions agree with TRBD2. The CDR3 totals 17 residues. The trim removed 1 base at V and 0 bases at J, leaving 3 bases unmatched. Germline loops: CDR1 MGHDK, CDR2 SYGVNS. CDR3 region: CASSEWGLAGHQETQYF. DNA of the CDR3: TGTGCCAGCAGTGAATGGGGACTAGCGGGCCACCAAGAGACCCAGTACTTC.

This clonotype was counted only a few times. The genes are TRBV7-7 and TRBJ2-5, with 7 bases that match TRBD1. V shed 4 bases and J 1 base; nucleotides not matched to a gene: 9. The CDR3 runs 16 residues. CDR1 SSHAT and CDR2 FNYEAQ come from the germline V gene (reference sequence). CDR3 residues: CASSSETGKFQETQYF. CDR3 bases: TGTGCCAGCAGCTCCGAGACAGGGAAATTCCAAGAGACCCAGTACTTC.

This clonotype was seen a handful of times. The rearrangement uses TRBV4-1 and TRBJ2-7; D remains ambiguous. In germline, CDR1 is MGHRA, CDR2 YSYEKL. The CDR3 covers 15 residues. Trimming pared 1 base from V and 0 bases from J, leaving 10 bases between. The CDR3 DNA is TGCGCCAGCAGCCAAGGGGCACTTGGCTCCTACGAGCAGTACTTC. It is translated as CASSQGALGSYEQYF.

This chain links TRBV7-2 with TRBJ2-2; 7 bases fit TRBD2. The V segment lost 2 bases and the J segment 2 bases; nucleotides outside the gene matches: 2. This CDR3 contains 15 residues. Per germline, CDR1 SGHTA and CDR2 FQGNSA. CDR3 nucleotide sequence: TGTGCCAGCAGCTTAAGCGGGATCAACACCGGGGAGCTGTTTTTT. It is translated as CASSLSGINTGELFF.

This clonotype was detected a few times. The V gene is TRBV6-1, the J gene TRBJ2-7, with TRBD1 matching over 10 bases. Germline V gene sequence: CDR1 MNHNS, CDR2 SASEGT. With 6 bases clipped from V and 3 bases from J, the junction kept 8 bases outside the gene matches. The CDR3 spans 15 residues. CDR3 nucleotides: TGTGCCAGCAGCACTCCGGGACAGGGGTACTACGAGCAGTACTTC. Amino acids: CASSTPGQGYYEQYF.

The CDR3 sequence is CASSPRTGGLDGYTF. The CDR3, as DNA: TGTGCCAGCAGTCCAAGGACAGGCGGTTTGGATGGCTACACCTTC. V gene TRBV27 combines with J gene TRBJ1-2; 7 bases are shared with TRBD1. V dropped 5 bases and J dropped 6; count of bases not matched to a gene: 12. This CDR3 has 15 residues. CDR1 is MNHEY, CDR2 SMNVEV, per germline (reference sequence).

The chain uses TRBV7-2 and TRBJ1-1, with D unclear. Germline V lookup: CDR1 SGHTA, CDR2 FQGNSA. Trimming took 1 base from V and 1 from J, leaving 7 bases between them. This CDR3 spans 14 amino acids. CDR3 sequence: CASSLGVRNTEAFF. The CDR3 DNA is TGTGCCAGCAGCTTAGGGGTCAGGAACACTGAAGCTTTCTTT. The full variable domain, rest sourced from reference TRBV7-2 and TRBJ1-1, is GAGVSQSPSNKVTEKGKDVELRCDPISGHTALYWYRQSLGQGLEFLIYFQGNSAPDKSGLPSDRFSAERTGGSVSTLTIQRTQQEDSAVYLCASSLGVRNTEAFFGQGTRLTVV.

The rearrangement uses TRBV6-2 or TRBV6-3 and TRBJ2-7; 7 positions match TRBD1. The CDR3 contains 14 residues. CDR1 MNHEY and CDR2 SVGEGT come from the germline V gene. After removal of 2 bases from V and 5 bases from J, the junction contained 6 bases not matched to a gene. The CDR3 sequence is CASSYGGRGNEQYF. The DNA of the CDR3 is TGTGCCAGCAGTTACGGTGGCAGGGGGAACGAGCAGTACTTC.

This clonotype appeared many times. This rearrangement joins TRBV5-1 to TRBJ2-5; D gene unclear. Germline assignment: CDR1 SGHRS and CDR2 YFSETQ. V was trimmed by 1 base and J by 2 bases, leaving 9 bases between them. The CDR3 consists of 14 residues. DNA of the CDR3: TGCGCCAGCAGCTTGTCGTCCTTTCAAGAGACCCAGTACTTC. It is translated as CASSLSSFQETQYF.

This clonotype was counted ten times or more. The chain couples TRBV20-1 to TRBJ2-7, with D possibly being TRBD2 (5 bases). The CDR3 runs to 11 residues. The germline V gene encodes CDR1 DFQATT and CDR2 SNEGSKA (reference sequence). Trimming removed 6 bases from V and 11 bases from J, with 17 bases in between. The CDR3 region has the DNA TGCAGTGCGGATCAGATTTGGGGAGAGTACTTC. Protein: CSADQIWGEYF.

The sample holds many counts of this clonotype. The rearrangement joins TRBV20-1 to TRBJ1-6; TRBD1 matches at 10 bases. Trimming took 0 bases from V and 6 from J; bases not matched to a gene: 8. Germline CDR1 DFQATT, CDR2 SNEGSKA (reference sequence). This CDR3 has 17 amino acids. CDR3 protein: CSARDRDRGSGNSPLHF. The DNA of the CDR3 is TGCAGTGCTAGAGATCGGGACAGGGGTTCCGGTAATTCACCCCTCCACTTT.